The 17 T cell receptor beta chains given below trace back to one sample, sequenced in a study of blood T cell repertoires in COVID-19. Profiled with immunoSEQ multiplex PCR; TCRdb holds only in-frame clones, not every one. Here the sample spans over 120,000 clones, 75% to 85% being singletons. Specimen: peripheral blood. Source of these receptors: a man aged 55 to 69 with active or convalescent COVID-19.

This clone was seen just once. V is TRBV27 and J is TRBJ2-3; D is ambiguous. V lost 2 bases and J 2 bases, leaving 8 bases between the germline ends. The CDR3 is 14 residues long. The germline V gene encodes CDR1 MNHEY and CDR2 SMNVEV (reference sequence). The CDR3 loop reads CASSLSSPTDTQYF. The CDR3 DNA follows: TGTGCCAGCAGTTTAAGTAGTCCCACAGATACGCAGTATTTT.

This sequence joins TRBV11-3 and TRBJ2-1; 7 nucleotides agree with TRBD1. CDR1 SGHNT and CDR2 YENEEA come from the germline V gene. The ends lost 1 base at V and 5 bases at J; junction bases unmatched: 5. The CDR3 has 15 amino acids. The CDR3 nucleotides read TGTGCCAGCAGCTTAGGCACAGGGGATAACAATGAGCAGTTCTTC. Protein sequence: CASSLGTGDNNEQFF.

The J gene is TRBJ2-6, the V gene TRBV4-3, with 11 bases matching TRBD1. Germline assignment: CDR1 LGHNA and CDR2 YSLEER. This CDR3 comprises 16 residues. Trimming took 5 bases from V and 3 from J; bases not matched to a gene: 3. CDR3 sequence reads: CASSGTGGDGANVLTF. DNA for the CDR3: TGCGCCAGCAGCGGGACAGGGGGAGATGGGGCCAACGTCCTGACTTTC.

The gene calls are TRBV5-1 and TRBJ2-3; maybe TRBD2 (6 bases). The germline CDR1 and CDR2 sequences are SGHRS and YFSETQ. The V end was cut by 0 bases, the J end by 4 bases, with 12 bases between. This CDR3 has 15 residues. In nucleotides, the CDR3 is TGCGCCAGCAGCTTGGGGACTACTAGTCCAGATACGCAGTATTTT. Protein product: CASSLGTTSPDTQYF.

The CDR3 loop reads CASSLGDYNEQFF. The CDR3 DNA follows: TGTGCCAGCAGCTTAGGAGACTACAATGAGCAGTTCTTC. J is TRBJ2-1 and V is TRBV11-3; D call uncertain. CDR3 length: 13 residues. V was shortened by 1 base and J by 3 bases, with 4 bases between the two germline ends. Germline CDR1 and CDR2: SGHNT and YENEEA.

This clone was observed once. The CDR3 sequence is CAIQNTGELFF. The DNA of the CDR3 is TGTGCCATTCAAAACACCGGGGAGCTGTTTTTT. The chain recombines TRBV10-3 with TRBJ2-2; D is uncertain. This CDR3 is 11 amino acids long. The germline CDR1 and CDR2 sequences are ENHRY and SYGVKD. Trimming stripped 9 bases from V and 2 bases from J, with 4 bases between.

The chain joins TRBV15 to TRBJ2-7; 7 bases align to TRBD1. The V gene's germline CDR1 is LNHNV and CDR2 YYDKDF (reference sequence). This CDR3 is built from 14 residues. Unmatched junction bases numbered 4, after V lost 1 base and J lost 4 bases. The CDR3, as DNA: TGTGCCACCAGCAGAGGGACAGGACCGTACGAGCAGTACGTC. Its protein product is CATSRGTGPYEQYV.

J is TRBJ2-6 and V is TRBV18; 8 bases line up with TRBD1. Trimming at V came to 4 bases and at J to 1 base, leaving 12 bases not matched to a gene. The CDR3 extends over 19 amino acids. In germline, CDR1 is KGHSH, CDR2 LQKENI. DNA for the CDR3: TGTGCCAGCTCACGGAGATGGGACAGGCGAACGTCTGGGGCCAACGTCCTGACTTTC. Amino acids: CASSRRWDRRTSGANVLTF. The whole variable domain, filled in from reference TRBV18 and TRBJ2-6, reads NAGVMQNPRHLVRRRGQEARLRCSPMKGHSHVYWYRQLPEEGLKFMVYLQKENIIDESGMPKERFSAEFPKEGPSILRIQQVVRGDSAAYFCASSRRWDRRTSGANVLTFGAGSRLTVL.

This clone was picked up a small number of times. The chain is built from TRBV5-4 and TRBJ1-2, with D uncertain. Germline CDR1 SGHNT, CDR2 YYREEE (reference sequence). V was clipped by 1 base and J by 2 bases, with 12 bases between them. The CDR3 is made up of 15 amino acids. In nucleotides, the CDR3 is TGTGCCAGCAGCTTGAGGAGGGTGGCGAACTATGGCTACACCTTC. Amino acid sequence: CASSLRRVANYGYTF.

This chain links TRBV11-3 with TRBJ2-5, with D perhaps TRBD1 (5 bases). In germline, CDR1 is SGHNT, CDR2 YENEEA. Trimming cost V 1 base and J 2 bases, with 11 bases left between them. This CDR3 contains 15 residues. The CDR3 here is CASSLVYTGQETQYF. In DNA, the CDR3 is TGTGCCAGCAGCTTAGTGTACACAGGTCAAGAGACCCAGTACTTC.

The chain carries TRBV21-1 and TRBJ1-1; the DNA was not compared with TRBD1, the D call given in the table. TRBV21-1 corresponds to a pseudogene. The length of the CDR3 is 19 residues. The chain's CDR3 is CASSKVRAGQGALKTEAFF. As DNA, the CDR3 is TGTGCCAGCAGCAAAGTTAGGGCCGGACAGGGGGCGTTAAAGACTGAAGCTTTCTTT.

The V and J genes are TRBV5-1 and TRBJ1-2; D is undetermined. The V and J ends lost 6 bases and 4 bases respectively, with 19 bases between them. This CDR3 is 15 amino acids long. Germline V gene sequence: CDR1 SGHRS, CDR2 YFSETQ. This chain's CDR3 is CASTGGGQATYGYTF. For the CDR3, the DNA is TGCGCCAGCACCGGAGGTGGGCAGGCTACCTATGGCTACACCTTC. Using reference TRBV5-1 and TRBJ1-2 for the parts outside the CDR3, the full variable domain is KAGVTQTPRYLIKTRGQQVTLSCSPISGHRSVSWYQQTPGQGLQFLFEYFSETQRNKGNFPGRFSGRQFSNSRSEMNVSTLELGDSALYLCASTGGGQATYGYTFGSGTRLTVV.

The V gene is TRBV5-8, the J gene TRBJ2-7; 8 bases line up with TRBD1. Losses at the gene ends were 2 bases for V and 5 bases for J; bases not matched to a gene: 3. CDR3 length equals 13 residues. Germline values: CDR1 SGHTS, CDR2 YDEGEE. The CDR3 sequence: CASSLTGGNEQYF. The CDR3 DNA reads TGTGCCAGCAGCTTAACAGGGGGTAACGAGCAGTACTTC.

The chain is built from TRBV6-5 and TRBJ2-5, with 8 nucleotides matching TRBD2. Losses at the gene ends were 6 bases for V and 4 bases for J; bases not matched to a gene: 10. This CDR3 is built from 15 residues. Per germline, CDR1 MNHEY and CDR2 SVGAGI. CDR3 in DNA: TGTGCCAGCAGCCTCAGCGGGGGATTTGCAGAGACCCAGTACTTC. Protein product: CASSLSGGFAETQYF.

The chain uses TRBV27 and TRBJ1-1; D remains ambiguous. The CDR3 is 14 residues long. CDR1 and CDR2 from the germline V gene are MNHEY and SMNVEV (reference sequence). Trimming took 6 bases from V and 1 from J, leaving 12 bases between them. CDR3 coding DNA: TGTGCCAGCAGGGTTTTAGCGGGGAACACTGAAGCTTTCTTT. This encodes CASRVLAGNTEAFF.

DNA of the CDR3: TGTGCCAGCAGGCCAGGACACGGAATCGGGGAAGCTTTCTTT. As protein: CASRPGHGIGEAFF. V usage is TRBV25-1 and J usage is TRBJ1-1; a possible D gene is TRBD1 (5 bases). Trimming pared 6 bases from V and 8 bases from J, leaving 19 bases between. Germline values: CDR1 MGHDK, CDR2 SYGVNS. CDR3 size: 14 residues. The full variable domain, completed using reference TRBV25-1 and TRBJ1-1, is EADIYQTPRYLVIGTGKKITLECSQTMGHDKMYWYQQDPGMELHLIHYSYGVNSTEKGDLSSESTVSRIRTEHFPLTLESARPSHTSQYLCASRPGHGIGEAFFGQGTRLTVV.

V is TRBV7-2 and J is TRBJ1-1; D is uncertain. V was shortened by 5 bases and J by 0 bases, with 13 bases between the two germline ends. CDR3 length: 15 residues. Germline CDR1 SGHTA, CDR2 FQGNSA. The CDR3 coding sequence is TGTGCCAGCAGCGCCGAACAGATAATGAACACTGAAGCTTTCTTT. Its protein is CASSAEQIMNTEAFF.